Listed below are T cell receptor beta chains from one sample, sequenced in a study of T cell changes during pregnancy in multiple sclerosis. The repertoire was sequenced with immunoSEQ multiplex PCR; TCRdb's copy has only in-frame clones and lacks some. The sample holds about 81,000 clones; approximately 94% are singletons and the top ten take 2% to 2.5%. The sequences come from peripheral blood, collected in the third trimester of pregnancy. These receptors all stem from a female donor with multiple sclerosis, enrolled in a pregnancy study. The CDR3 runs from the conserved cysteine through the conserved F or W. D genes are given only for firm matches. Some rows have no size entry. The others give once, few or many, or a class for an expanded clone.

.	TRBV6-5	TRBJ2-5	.	CASGRETQYF	TGTGCCAGCGGGAGGGAGACCCAGTACTTC
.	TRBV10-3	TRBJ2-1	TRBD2	CAIGSGGTNEQFF	TGTGCCATCGGAAGCGGGGGCACCAATGAGCAGTTCTTC
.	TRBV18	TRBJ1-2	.	CASSPTGSYGYTF	TGTGCCAGCTCACCAACAGGGAGCTATGGCTACACCTTC
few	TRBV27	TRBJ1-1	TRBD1	CASSSRTGGTTEAFF	TGTGCCAGCAGTTCTCGGACAGGGGGCACAACTGAAGCTTTCTTT
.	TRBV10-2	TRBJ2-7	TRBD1	CASRPGQGSYEQYF	TGCGCCAGCAGACCGGGACAGGGGTCCTACGAGCAGTACTTC
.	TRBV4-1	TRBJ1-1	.	CASSDYRSTEAFF	TGCGCCAGCAGCGATTATAGATCCACTGAAGCTTTCTTT
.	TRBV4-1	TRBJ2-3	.	CASSQGRAAHRRSADTQYF	TGCGCCAGCAGCCAAGGAAGAGCCGCACACAGGAGATCCGCAGATACGCAGTATTTT
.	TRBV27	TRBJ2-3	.	CASSLYPGGTDTQYF	TGTGCCAGCAGTTTATACCCAGGGGGCACAGATACGCAGTATTTT
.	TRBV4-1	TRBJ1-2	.	CASSQATGIGNYGYTF	TGCGCCAGCAGCCAAGCCACAGGTATTGGGAACTATGGCTACACCTTC
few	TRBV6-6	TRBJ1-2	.	CASSYTRQTANYGYTF	TGTGCCAGCAGTTACACCCGACAGACAGCTAACTATGGCTACACCTTC
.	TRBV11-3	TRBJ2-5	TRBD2	CASSLRGGQETQYF	TGTGCCAGCAGCTTACGGGGGGGCCAAGAGACCCAGTACTTC
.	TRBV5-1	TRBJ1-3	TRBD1	CASSLDRGSGNTIYF	TGCGCCAGCAGCTTGGACAGGGGGTCTGGAAACACCATATATTTT
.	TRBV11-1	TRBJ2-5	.	CASSVQGFEETQYF	TGTGCCAGCAGCGTACAGGGCTTCGAAGAGACCCAGTACTTC
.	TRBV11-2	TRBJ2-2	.	CASSPAFRGTGELFF	TGTGCCAGCAGCCCGGCGTTCAGGGGCACCGGGGAGCTGTTTTTT
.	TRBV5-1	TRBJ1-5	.	CASSPNSSNQPQHF	TGCGCCAGCAGCCCGAACAGTAGCAATCAGCCCCAGCATTTT
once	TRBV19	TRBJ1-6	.	CASSVRGNSPLHF	TGTGCCAGTAGTGTACGGGGGAATTCACCCCTCCACTTT
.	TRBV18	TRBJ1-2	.	CASSPDSALVGYTF	TGTGCCAGCTCGCCGGACAGCGCCCTAGTAGGCTACACCTTC
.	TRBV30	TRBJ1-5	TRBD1	CAWSVQGNQPQHF	TGTGCCTGGAGTGTACAGGGGAATCAGCCCCAGCATTTT
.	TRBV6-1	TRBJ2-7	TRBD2	CASSELAGEGYF	TGTGCCAGCAGTGAACTAGCGGGGGAGGGGTACTTC
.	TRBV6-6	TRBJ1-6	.	CASSSTENNSPLHF	TGTGCCAGCAGTTCTACAGAGAATAATTCACCCCTCCACTTT
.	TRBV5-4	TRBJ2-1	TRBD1	CASSPRDRGYNEQFF	TGTGCCAGCAGCCCCCGGGACAGGGGTTACAATGAGCAGTTCTTC
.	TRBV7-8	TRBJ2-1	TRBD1	CASSLAPYRTGANEQFF	TGTGCCAGCAGCTTAGCGCCCTATCGGACAGGGGCCAATGAGCAGTTCTTC
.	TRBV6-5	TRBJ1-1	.	CASSRQGRDTEAFF	TGTGCCAGCAGCCGTCAGGGGAGGGACACTGAAGCTTTCTTT
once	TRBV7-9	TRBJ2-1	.	CASSSLESVNSEQFF	TGTGCCAGCAGCTCATTAGAGAGCGTCAATAGTGAGCAGTTCTTC